The present TCR beta chain was sequenced within a study of regulatory T cells in long-lasting Graves disease. General study points: Persistent patients had more shared public clonotypes (fewer than 3,000) than new patients (roughly 900).

As to time point: newly diagnosed GD, antithyroid drugs for less than 3 months. After RNA was extracted from PBMCs, the TCR library was made from it. Combining iRepertoire HTBI primers with Arm-PCR of CDR3 regions, the authors built TCR beta libraries. In TCRdb, the multiplex PCR reads were re-called with MiXCR into one record per CDR3 protein. This table has hundreds of thousands of distinct CDR3 sequences, around a sixth appearing once. The count of this clonotype is one. The antigen remains unidentified. This receptor was obtained from a female donor with Graves disease. This specimen was peripheral blood mononuclear cells (PBMCs), taken at new diagnosis, from a patient treated with antithyroid drugs.

The CDR3 sequence: CASSFGLADSYEQYF. The CDR3 DNA follows: TGCGCCAGCAGTTTTGGACTAGCGGATTCCTACGAGCAGTACTTC. This chain connects TRBV5-1 to TRBJ2-7; 10 nucleotides align to TRBD2. From germline, CDR1 is SGHRS and CDR2 YFSETQ. This CDR3 contains 15 residues. V lost 5 bases, J lost 1 base, and 6 bases stayed unmatched.